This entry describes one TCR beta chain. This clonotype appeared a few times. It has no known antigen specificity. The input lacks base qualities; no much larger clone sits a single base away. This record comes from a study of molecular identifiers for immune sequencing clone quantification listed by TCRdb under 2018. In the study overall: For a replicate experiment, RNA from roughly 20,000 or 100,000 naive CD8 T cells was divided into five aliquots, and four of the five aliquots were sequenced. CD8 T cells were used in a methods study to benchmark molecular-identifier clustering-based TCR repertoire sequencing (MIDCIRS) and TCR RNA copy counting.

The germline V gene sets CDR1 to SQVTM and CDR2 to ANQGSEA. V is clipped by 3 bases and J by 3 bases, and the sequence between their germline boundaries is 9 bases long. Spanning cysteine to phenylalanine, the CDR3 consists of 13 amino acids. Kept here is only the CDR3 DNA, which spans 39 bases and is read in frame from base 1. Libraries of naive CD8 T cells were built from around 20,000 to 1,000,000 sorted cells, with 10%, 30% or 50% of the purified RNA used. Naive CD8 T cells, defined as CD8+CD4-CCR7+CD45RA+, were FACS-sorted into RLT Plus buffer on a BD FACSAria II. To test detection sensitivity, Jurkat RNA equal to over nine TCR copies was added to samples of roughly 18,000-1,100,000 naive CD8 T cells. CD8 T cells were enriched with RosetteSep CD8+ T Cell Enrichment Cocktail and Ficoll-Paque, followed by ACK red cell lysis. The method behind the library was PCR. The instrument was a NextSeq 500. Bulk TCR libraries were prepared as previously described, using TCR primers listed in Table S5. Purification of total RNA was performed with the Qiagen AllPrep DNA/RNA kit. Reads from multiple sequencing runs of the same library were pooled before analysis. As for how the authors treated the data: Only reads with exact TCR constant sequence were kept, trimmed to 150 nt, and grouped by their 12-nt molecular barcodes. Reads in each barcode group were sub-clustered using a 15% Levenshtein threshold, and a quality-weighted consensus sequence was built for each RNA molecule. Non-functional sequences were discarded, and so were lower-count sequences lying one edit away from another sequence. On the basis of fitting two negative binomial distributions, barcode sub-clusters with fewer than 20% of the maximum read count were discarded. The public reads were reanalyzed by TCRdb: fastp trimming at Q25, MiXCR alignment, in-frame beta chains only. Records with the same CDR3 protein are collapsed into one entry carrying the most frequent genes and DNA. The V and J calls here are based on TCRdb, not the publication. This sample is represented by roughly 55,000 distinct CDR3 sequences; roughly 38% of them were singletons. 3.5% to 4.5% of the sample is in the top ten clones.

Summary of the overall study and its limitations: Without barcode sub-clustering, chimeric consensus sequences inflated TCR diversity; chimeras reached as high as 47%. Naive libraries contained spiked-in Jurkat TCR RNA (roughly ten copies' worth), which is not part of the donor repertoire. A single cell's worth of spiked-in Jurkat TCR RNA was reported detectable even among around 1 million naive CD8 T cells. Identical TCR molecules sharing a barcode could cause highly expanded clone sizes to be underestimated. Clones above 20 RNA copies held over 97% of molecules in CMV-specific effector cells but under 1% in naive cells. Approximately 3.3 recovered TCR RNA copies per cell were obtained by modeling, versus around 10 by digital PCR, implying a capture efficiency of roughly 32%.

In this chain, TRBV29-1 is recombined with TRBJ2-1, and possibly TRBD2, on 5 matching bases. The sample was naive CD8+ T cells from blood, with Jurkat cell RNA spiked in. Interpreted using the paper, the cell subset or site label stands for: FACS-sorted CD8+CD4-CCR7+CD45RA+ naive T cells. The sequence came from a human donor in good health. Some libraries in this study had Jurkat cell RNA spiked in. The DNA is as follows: TGCAGCGTTGAGGGAGATATCTACAATGAGCAGTTCTTC. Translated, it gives CSVEGDIYNEQFF.